The 21 T cell receptor beta chains listed next were all sequenced from one sample in a study of regulatory T cells in long-lasting Graves disease. Stated time point: persistent/refractory GD, antithyroid drugs over 5 years with positive TRAb. The TCR library was prepared using RNA isolated from PBMCs. Building of the TCR beta libraries involved iRepertoire HTBI primers and Arm-PCR of CDR3 regions. MiXCR, applied by TCRdb to the multiplex PCR reads, yields one record per CDR3 protein. The sample has about 470,000 distinct CDR3 sequences; under 25% are singletons. The sequences come from peripheral blood mononuclear cells (PBMCs), collected when the disease was refractory, from a patient treated with antithyroid drugs. All receptors derive from a female donor with Graves disease.

On this clonotype itself: This may be a read error, as it is one base from a much larger clone. In DNA, the CDR3 is TGTGCCAGCAATTTCTCCCGTACCGGGGTAGTATCCTACGAGCAGTACTTC. Its protein product is CASNFSRTGVVSYEQYF. The chain recombines TRBV12-3 or TRBV12-4 with TRBJ2-7; a weak D match, TRBD2 (5 bases). The CDR3 totals 17 residues. Trimming shortened V by 7 bases and J by 1 base, and 23 bases separated the two germline ends.

CDR3 residues: CSALIDGYEQYF. The CDR3 bases are TGCAGTGCTCTTATAGACGGCTACGAGCAGTACTTC. The chain combines TRBV20-1 with TRBJ2-7; D remains unclear. Germline-derived CDR1 and CDR2 are DFQATT and SNEGSKA (reference sequence). Trimming removed 5 bases at V and 3 bases at J, with 11 bases between. The CDR3 has 12 residues.

This clonotype was counted many times. V and J are TRBV28 and TRBJ1-2, with 7 bases lining up with TRBD1. CDR3 length equals 15 residues. Trimming took 8 bases from V and 4 from J; bases not matched to a gene: 13. Germline loops: CDR1 MDHEN, CDR2 SYDVKM. In nucleotides, the CDR3 is TGTGCCAGCGTTGACTCGGGACAGCTAAGCTATGGCTACACCTTC. Translating it yields CASVDSGQLSYGYTF.

The gene calls are TRBV4-1 and TRBJ1-2; unclear D gene. The CDR3 totals 16 residues. Trimming took off 4 bases at V and 3 bases at J, with 18 bases between the two ends. CDR1 and CDR2 from the germline V gene are MGHRA and YSYEKL. The CDR3 nucleotides are TGCGCCAGCAGCCCGTCCCCGGGCAGTCGGGACTATGGCTACACCTTC. Translated, it gives CASSPSPGSRDYGYTF.

J is TRBJ1-5 and V is TRBV30, with D maybe TRBD1 (5 bases). This CDR3 comprises 12 residues. CDR1 is GTSNPN, CDR2 SVGIG, per germline (reference sequence). Trimming took off 5 bases at V and 4 bases at J, with 9 bases between the two ends. The CDR3 loop reads CAWGQVNQPQHF. The CDR3 DNA reads as TGTGCCTGGGGACAAGTAAATCAGCCCCAGCATTTT.

The sample holds many counts of this clonotype. V and J are TRBV18 and TRBJ2-5, with 8 bases identical to TRBD1. The CDR3 length is 15 residues. The junction had 6 bases not matched to a gene; V was cut back by 1 base and J by 5 bases. The germline V gene encodes CDR1 KGHSH and CDR2 LQKENI. The CDR3 loop is CASSPQTGDEETQYF. The CDR3 DNA sequence: TGTGCCAGCTCACCACAGACAGGGGACGAGGAGACCCAGTACTTC.

This clonotype was seen a few times. This rearrangement joins TRBV25-1 to TRBJ1-1; D gene ambiguous. The V and J ends lost 4 bases and 1 base respectively, with 10 bases between them. Germline loops: CDR1 MGHDK, CDR2 SYGVNS. The CDR3 contains 14 residues. CDR3 sequence reads: CASSGRGWNTEAFF. The CDR3 DNA follows: TGTGCCAGCAGTGGCCGGGGTTGGAACACTGAAGCTTTCTTT.

The chain couples TRBV5-1 to TRBJ2-7; 7 bases are shared with TRBD2. With 2 bases clipped from V and 7 bases from J, the junction kept 12 bases outside the gene matches. There are 15 residues in the CDR3. From germline, CDR1 is SGHRS and CDR2 YFSETQ. The CDR3 DNA reads as TGCGCCAGCAGCTTCGCCGGGGGGACCTTGGGTGAGCAGTACTTC. It codes for CASSFAGGTLGEQYF. Full variable domain (rest looked up from reference TRBV5-1 and TRBJ2-7): KAGVTQTPRYLIKTRGQQVTLSCSPISGHRSVSWYQQTPGQGLQFLFEYFSETQRNKGNFPGRFSGRQFSNSRSEMNVSTLELGDSALYLCASSFAGGTLGEQYFGPGTRLTVT.

With respect to this clonotype: Given a much more abundant clone one base away, this may be a read error. V usage is TRBV27 and J usage is TRBJ2-7, with 8 bases aligning to TRBD1. Germline CDR1 and CDR2: MNHEY and SMNVEV (reference sequence). The CDR3 consists of 18 residues. CDR3: CASSLSWSGGTGLYEQSF. The CDR3 DNA follows: TGTGCCAGCAGTTTATCTTGGTCAGGTGGGACAGGACTTTACGAGCAGTCCTTC.

This clonotype was seen a few times. Its ends do not fully match the called genes, so a read error is possible. This rearrangement joins TRBV27 to TRBJ2-7; D is perhaps TRBD1 or TRBD2 (5 bases each). The CDR3 totals 11 residues. Germline lookup yields CDR1 MNHEY and CDR2 SMNVEV (reference sequence). CDR3 sequence reads: CASSLIQPGHF. CDR3 DNA sequence: TGTGCCAGCAGTTTAATCCAGCCGGGGCACTTC.

This clonotype came up many times. The chain couples TRBV2 to TRBJ1-5; perhaps TRBD1 as D (5 bases). V lost 5 bases, J lost 10 bases, and 15 bases lay in between. This CDR3 is 13 amino acids long. CDR1 is SNHLY and CDR2 is FYNNEI in the germline V gene. The CDR3 reads CASSWDLMHPQHF. The DNA for the CDR3 is TGTGCCAGCAGTTGGGACCTTATGCATCCCCAGCATTTT.

Comments on this clonotype: This sequence may be a read error, since a much larger clone differs from it by one base. The DNA for the CDR3 is TGTGCCAGCATGCGTCGGACTAGCCTAGGGGAGCCGTTTTTT. It translates to CASMRRTSLGEPFF. The chain combines TRBV6-1 with TRBJ2-2; 8 bases are a match to TRBD2. Germline CDR1 and CDR2: MNHNS and SASEGT. The CDR3 has 14 residues.

This clonotype was seen repeatedly, ten times or more. CDR3 in amino acids: CASGFILGQLKTAFF. For the CDR3, the DNA is TGTGCTAGTGGCTTTATACTGGGACAGCTAAAGACCGCTTTCTTT. The genes are TRBV12-5 and TRBJ1-1; 7 bases fit TRBD1. V dropped 6 bases and J dropped 11; count of bases not matched to a gene: 18. The CDR3 totals 15 residues. Germline V gene sequence: CDR1 LGHNT, CDR2 FRNRAP.

The table lists this clonotype with a few counts. The chain couples TRBV29-1 to TRBJ1-3; D not resolved. CDR1 and CDR2 (germline): SQVTM, ANQGSEA. The CDR3 runs to 13 residues. Trimming left V 3 bases short and J 2 bases short, with 8 bases between. DNA of the CDR3: TGCAGCGTTGAGGACGGGACTGGAAACACCATATATTTT. Its translation is CSVEDGTGNTIYF.

The chain is built from TRBV11-2 and TRBJ2-3; tentative D call: TRBD1 (6 bases). The germline V and J ends were trimmed by 2 bases and 8 bases, with 17 bases remaining between them. In germline, CDR1 is SGHAT, CDR2 FQNNGV. This CDR3 is 15 amino acids long. CDR3 protein: CASSLTTGNLGTQYF. CDR3 in DNA: TGTGCCAGCAGCTTAACGACAGGTAACCTGGGTACGCAGTATTTT.

In this sample, this clonotype turned up a few times. The rearrangement joins TRBV27 to TRBJ1-1; weak D call: TRBD1 (5 bases). The CDR3 is 13 residues long. V dropped 3 bases and J dropped 12 bases, with 17 bases sitting between them. Germline values: CDR1 MNHEY, CDR2 SMNVEV (reference sequence). CDR3 in DNA: TGTGCCAGCAGTTTTGGCCGGGGGATGGTGACTTTCTTT. Protein: CASSFGRGMVTFF.

This clonotype was picked up many times. The chain joins TRBV27 to TRBJ1-5; tentative D call: TRBD1 (5 bases). From germline, CDR1 is MNHEY and CDR2 SMNVEV (reference sequence). The CDR3 contains 14 residues. Trimming stripped 6 bases from V and 3 bases from J, with 12 bases between. This CDR3 reads CASRDTGINQPQHF. The CDR3 region has the DNA TGTGCCAGCAGGGATACAGGAATCAATCAGCCCCAGCATTTT.

The V call is TRBV2, the J call TRBJ1-1; the D is unclear. V was trimmed by 10 bases and J by 1 base, leaving 13 bases between them. The CDR3 has 13 residues. The V gene's germline CDR1 is SNHLY and CDR2 FYNNEI. The CDR3 nucleotides read TGTGCCACCAGACTAGATACGAACACTGAAGCTTTCTTT. This translates into CATRLDTNTEAFF.

This clonotype was observed at least ten times. CDR3 sequence: CASSLVGRNTEAFF. As DNA, the CDR3 is TGTGCCAGCAGCTTAGTGGGGCGCAACACTGAAGCTTTCTTT. The V and J genes are TRBV7-8 and TRBJ1-1, with D maybe TRBD1 (5 bases). V was pared by 1 base and J by 2 bases, with 8 bases between. This CDR3 region has 14 residues. Germline V gene sequence: CDR1 SGHVS, CDR2 FQNEAQ.

The gene calls are TRBV6-5 and TRBJ2-7, with 9 bases identical to TRBD1. The germline gives CDR1 MNHEY, CDR2 SVGAGI. The CDR3 runs to 15 residues. J was trimmed by 3 bases and V by 4 bases; bases with no gene match: 7. In DNA form, the CDR3 reads TGTGCCAGCAGTTCTCCGGGACAGGGAAACTACGAGCAGTACTTC. Protein: CASSSPGQGNYEQYF.

With regard to this clonotype: A read error may produce the germline difference seen at one junction end. The CDR3 DNA reads as TGTGCCAGCAGTTACCCGACAGGTATCTCTGGAAACACCATGTATTTT. As protein: CASSYPTGISGNTMYF. The chain combines TRBV6-9 with TRBJ1-3; D is possibly TRBD1 (6 bases). The length of the CDR3 is 16 residues. Germline-derived CDR1 and CDR2 are MNHGY and SVAAGI.